The rows below give T cell receptor beta chains drawn from one sample of a study of shared clonotypes between healthy human individuals. TCRdb keeps only in-frame clones here, not all; method: immunoSEQ multiplex PCR. The sample holds some 2 million clones, roughly 94% seen once. Sequencing was carried out using naive CD8+ T cells sorted from blood. Receptor source: a man aged 18-30 years in good health. The CDR3 runs from the conserved cysteine through the conserved F or W. Fields, in order: V gene, D gene, J gene, CDR3 protein. The D gene is left open where the match is weak.

V gene: TRBV5-8
D gene: .
J gene: TRBJ2-7
CDR3 protein: CASSLVANRLKGHEQYF

V gene: TRBV28
D gene: .
J gene: TRBJ2-7
CDR3 protein: CASSDIYEQYF

V gene: TRBV30
D gene: .
J gene: TRBJ2-5
CDR3 protein: CAWPARRAVQETQYF

V gene: TRBV30
D gene: .
J gene: TRBJ2-1
CDR3 protein: CAWSLHSGTDNEQFF

V gene: TRBV11-2
D gene: .
J gene: TRBJ2-1
CDR3 protein: CASSLPDQTPGGFF

V gene: TRBV18
D gene: TRBD1
J gene: TRBJ1-4
CDR3 protein: CASSSEDRGRLNEKLFF

V gene: TRBV7-6
D gene: .
J gene: TRBJ2-7
CDR3 protein: CASSLKEAYEQYF

V gene: TRBV10-2
D gene: .
J gene: TRBJ2-1
CDR3 protein: CASIGGVYNEQFF

V gene: TRBV30
D gene: .
J gene: TRBJ2-5
CDR3 protein: CAWSVSGEQYF

V gene: TRBV5-1
D gene: TRBD1
J gene: TRBJ2-5
CDR3 protein: CASSWELGGLYQETQYF

V gene: TRBV7-2
D gene: .
J gene: TRBJ1-6
CDR3 protein: CASSLGFSPLHF

V gene: TRBV10-2
D gene: .
J gene: TRBJ1-1
CDR3 protein: CASSDLGGLTEAFF

V gene: TRBV2
D gene: TRBD2
J gene: TRBJ2-3
CDR3 protein: CASLLAGGTDTQYF

V gene: TRBV6-6
D gene: TRBD1
J gene: TRBJ1-1
CDR3 protein: CASSYPVSGGTEAFF

V gene: TRBV9
D gene: TRBD2
J gene: TRBJ2-5
CDR3 protein: CASSARPGLQETQYF

V gene: TRBV7-9
D gene: .
J gene: TRBJ1-1
CDR3 protein: CASSPRPSTEAFF

V gene: TRBV6-6
D gene: .
J gene: TRBJ1-2
CDR3 protein: CASSYVGYTF

V gene: TRBV4-1
D gene: TRBD1
J gene: TRBJ2-7
CDR3 protein: CASSQVTGQGFYEQYF

V gene: TRBV19
D gene: .
J gene: TRBJ1-1
CDR3 protein: CASSIGTVEAFF

V gene: TRBV6-1
D gene: .
J gene: TRBJ2-7
CDR3 protein: CASSETPWGGAESSYEQYF

V gene: TRBV9
D gene: .
J gene: TRBJ2-5
CDR3 protein: CASSAEGVEETQYF

V gene: TRBV11-2
D gene: TRBD2
J gene: TRBJ2-5
CDR3 protein: CASSRTSGGQETQYF

V gene: TRBV14
D gene: .
J gene: TRBJ2-1
CDR3 protein: CASSRKGTPYHEQFF

V gene: TRBV7-2
D gene: .
J gene: TRBJ2-7
CDR3 protein: CASGPRARGEQYF